The 9 T cell receptor beta chains in this list originate from one sample, sequenced in a study of blood T cell repertoires in COVID-19. The repertoire was sequenced with immunoSEQ multiplex PCR; TCRdb's copy has only in-frame clones and lacks some. The sample has 65,000 to 95,000 clones; 75% to 90% are singletons. The sample consisted of peripheral blood. All receptors come from an older man with active or convalescent COVID-19.

The V gene is TRBV2, the J gene TRBJ2-2, with D tentatively TRBD2 (6 bases). The germline V gene has CDR1 SNHLY and CDR2 FYNNEI. CDR3 length: 14 residues. Trimming took 8 bases from V and 1 from J, leaving 11 bases between them. This CDR3 is CASGRGGNTGELFF. The DNA of the CDR3 is TGTGCCAGCGGTAGGGGAGGGAACACCGGGGAGCTGTTTTTT.

This clone was observed a few times. The chain recombines TRBV5-4 with TRBJ2-7; D gene ambiguous. The CDR3 extends over 12 amino acids. Trimming took off 5 bases at V and 2 bases at J, with 8 bases between the two ends. CDR1 SGHNT and CDR2 YYREEE come from the germline V gene (reference sequence). The CDR3 is CASSFGTYEQYF. The CDR3 nucleotides read TGTGCCAGCAGTTTTGGCACCTACGAGCAGTACTTC.

The V call is TRBV15, the J call TRBJ2-7; TRBD1 matches at 10 bases. Per the germline V gene, CDR1 is LNHNV and CDR2 is YYDKDF (reference sequence). This CDR3 has 16 amino acids. V shed 5 bases, J shed 4 bases, and the junction held 11 bases outside the gene matches. CDR3 coding DNA: TGTGCCACCAGCTCCCGCTGGGGGACAGGGGATTACGAGCAGTACTTC. As protein: CATSSRWGTGDYEQYF.

The chain's CDR3 is CATGTGTQPQHF. CDR3 coding DNA: TGTGCAACAGGGACAGGGACTCAGCCCCAGCATTTT. The chain is built from TRBV28 and TRBJ1-5; the match to TRBD1 covers 9 bases. This CDR3 comprises 12 residues. Germline V gives CDR1 MDHEN, CDR2 SYDVKM.

The chain combines TRBV3-1 (or the pseudogene TRBV3-2) with TRBJ2-2, with D perhaps TRBD2 (6 bases). This CDR3 comprises 17 residues. V lost 4 bases and J 4 bases, leaving 19 bases between the germline ends. Germline lookup yields CDR1 LGHDT and CDR2 YNNKEL (reference sequence). CDR3 nucleotide sequence: TGTGCCAGCAGCCCCATTTTTCGGCGGGATCTCACCGGGGAGCTGTTTTTT. Amino acids: CASSPIFRRDLTGELFF.

V gene TRBV7-7 combines with J gene TRBJ1-2; 7 positions match TRBD1. Unmatched junction bases numbered 13, after V lost 5 bases and J lost 1 base. The length of the CDR3 is 17 residues. Germline V gene sequence: CDR1 SSHAT, CDR2 FNYEAQ (reference sequence). The CDR3 is CASSPLTGARLNYGYTF. CDR3 DNA: TGTGCCAGCAGCCCCCTCACAGGGGCACGACTTAACTATGGCTACACCTTC.

The chain has TRBV18 and TRBJ2-7, with 7 bases fitting TRBD1. Germline assignment: CDR1 KGHSH and CDR2 LQKENI. The junction had 2 bases not matched to a gene; V was cut back by 5 bases and J by 1 base. The CDR3 runs 13 residues. The CDR3 here is CASSEGQSYEQYF. The CDR3 DNA reads as TGTGCCAGCTCAGAGGGACAGTCCTACGAGCAGTACTTC.

The chain couples TRBV7-2 to TRBJ1-1, with D unresolved. V gave up 3 bases and J gave up 1 base, with 12 bases separating them. The CDR3 loop spans 15 amino acids. CDR1 is SGHTA, CDR2 FQGNSA, per germline. In DNA form, the CDR3 reads TGTGCCAGCAGCTTGCGGGCCCAATGGAACACTGAAGCTTTCTTT. It encodes CASSLRAQWNTEAFF.

This chain links TRBV6-5 with TRBJ1-2, with TRBD1 matching over 8 bases. The germline gives CDR1 MNHEY, CDR2 SVGAGI. The V segment lost 5 bases and the J segment 4 bases; nucleotides outside the gene matches: 6. The CDR3 is made up of 14 amino acids. CDR3 nucleotides: TGTGCCAGCAGTCAAACAGGGGGATTCTATGGCTACACCTTC. Residues: CASSQTGGFYGYTF.